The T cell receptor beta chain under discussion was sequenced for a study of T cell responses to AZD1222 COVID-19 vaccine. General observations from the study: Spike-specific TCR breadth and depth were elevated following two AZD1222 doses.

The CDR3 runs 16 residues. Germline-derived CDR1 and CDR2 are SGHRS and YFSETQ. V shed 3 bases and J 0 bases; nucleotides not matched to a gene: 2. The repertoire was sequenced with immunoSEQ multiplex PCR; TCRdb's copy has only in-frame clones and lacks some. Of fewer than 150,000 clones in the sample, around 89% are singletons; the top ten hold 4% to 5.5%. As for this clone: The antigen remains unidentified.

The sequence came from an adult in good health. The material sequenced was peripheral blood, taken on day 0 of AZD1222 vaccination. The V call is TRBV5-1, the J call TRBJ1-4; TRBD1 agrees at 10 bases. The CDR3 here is CASSSTGGTTNEKLFF. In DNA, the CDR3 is TGCGCCAGCAGCTCGACAGGGGGCACAACTAATGAAAAACTGTTTTTT.